This T cell receptor beta chain was observed in a study of identical twins. General study points: Insertions were fewer in abundant cord blood beta clonotypes, whereas memory repertoires showed none of this pattern. With monozygotic twins, out-of-frame TCR alpha sharing exceeded what models estimated. For zero-insertion analyses, partial confounding could come from invariant MAIT and iNKT cells.

The V end lost 4 bases, the J end lost 7 bases, and 8 bases lay between the germline ends. The CDR3 covers 12 residues. Template switching added a universal primer site, and cDNA bore unique molecular identifiers. Using its own MiXCR run on the 5' RACE reads, TCRdb lists one record per CDR3 protein. Of 350,000 to 500,000 distinct CDR3 sequences listed, approximately 18% are singletons. This clonotype was found many times. Its antigen remains unknown. The J gene is TRBJ1-5, the V gene TRBV12-3 or TRBV12-4; D uncertain. The clonotype was recovered from a man aged 45 to 65 in good health. Sequenced sample: naive T cells sorted from blood. The CDR3 reads CASSSVPQPQHF. CDR3 bases: TGTGCCAGCAGTTCCGTACCGCAGCCCCAGCATTTT.